This T cell receptor beta chain was profiled in a study of T cells after yellow fever vaccination. Study at large: Each low-cell-number fraction was prepared by means of SMART-Seq v4 Ultra Low Input.

Study-level points and caveats: It was a weaker secondary response, yet one that peaked faster, at day 5 versus 15. Boosting was followed by the reappearance of most primary-vaccination clones (approximately 95% CD4, 70% to 90% CD8).

TCRdb re-derived calls from the 5' RACE reads in MiXCR, one entry per CDR3 protein. Among 120,000 or so distinct CDR3 sequences listed, 13% to 15% were seen once. The CDR3 spans 15 residues. Per germline, CDR1 MGHRA and CDR2 YSYEKL. Germline trimming cut 4 bases from V and 7 bases from J; bases unmatched to any gene: 10. Ten or more counts support this clonotype. Its antigen is as yet unknown. The receptor comes from a man aged 18 to 30 who received the YFV17D yellow fever vaccine. This chain connects TRBV4-1 to TRBJ2-1; 7 bases are a match to TRBD1. This material consisted of CD8+ T cells sorted from PBMCs, taken 5 days after the yellow fever booster vaccination. The CDR3 is CASSLGERGRNEQFF. The CDR3 DNA is TGCGCCAGCAGCCTAGGGGAAAGGGGGCGAAATGAGCAGTTCTTC.